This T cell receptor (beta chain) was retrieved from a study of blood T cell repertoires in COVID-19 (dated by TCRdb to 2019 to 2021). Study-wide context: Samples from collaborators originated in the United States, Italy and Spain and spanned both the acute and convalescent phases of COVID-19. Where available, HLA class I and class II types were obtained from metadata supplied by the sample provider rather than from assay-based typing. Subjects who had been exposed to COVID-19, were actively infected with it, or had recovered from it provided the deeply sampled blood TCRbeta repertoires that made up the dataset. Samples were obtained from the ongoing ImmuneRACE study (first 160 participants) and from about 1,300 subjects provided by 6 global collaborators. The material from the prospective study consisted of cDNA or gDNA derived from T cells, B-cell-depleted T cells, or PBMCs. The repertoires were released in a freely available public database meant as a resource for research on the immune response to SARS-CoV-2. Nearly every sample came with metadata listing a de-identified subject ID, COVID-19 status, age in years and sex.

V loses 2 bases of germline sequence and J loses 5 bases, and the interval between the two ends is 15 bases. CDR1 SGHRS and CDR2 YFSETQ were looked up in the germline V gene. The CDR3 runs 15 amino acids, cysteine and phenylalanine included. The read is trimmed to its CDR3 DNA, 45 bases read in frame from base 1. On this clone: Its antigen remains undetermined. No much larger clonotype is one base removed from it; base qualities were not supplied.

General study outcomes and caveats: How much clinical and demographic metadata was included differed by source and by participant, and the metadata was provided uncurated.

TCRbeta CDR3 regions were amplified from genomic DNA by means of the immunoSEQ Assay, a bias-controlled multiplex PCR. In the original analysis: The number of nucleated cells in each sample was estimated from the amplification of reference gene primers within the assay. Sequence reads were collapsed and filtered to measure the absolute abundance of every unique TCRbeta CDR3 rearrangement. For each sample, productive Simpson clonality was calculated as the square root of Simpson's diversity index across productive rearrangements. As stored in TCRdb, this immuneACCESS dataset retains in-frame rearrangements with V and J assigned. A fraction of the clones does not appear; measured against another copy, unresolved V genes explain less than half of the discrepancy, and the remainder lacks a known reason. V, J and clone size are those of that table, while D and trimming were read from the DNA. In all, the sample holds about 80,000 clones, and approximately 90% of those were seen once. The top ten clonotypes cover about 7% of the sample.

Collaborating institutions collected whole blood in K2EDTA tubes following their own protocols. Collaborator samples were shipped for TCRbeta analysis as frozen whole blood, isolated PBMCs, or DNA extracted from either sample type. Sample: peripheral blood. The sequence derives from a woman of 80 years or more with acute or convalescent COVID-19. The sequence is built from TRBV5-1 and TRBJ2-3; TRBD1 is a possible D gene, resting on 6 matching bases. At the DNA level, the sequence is TGCGCCAGCAGCTTTCCTTCAGGGGCGCGAGATACGCAGTATTTT. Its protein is CASSFPSGARDTQYF.